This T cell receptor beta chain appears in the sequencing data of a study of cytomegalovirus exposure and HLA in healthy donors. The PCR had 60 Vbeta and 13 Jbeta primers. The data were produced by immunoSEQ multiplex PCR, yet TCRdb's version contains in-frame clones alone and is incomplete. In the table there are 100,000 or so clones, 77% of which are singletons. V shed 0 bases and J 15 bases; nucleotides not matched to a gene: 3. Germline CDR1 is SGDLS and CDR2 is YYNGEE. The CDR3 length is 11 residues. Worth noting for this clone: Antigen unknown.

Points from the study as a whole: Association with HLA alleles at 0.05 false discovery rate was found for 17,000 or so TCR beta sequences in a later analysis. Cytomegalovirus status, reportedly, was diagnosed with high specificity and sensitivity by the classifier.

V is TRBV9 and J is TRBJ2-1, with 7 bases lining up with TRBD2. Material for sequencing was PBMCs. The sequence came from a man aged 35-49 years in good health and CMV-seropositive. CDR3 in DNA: TGTGCCAGCAGCGTAGGGGACTATCTGTTCTTC. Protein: CASSVGDYLFF.